This T cell receptor beta chain stems from a study of cytomegalovirus exposure and HLA in healthy donors. The V end was cut by 2 bases, the J end by 0 bases, with 12 bases between. CDR1 SGDLS and CDR2 YYNGEE come from the germline V gene. This CDR3 region has 16 residues. At sampling all donors were nominally healthy, likely with unrecorded immune exposures. On this clone: Its antigen remains unknown.

Study-level points and caveats: Cytomegalovirus association was assigned to 150 to 200 TCR beta chains.

The PCR had 60 Vbeta and 13 Jbeta primers. TCRdb's table, derived via immunoSEQ multiplex PCR, lists solely in-frame clones and lacks some. Of roughly 230,000 clones detected, 80% to 95% appear once; the ten largest clones hold 1.7%. The sequenced material came from PBMCs. The J gene is TRBJ1-3, the V gene TRBV9; TRBD1 might be the D (5 bases). This clonotype was obtained from a girl aged 2-15 years in good health and CMV-seronegative. In nucleotides, the CDR3 is TGTGCCAGCAGCGTCCTAGACAGCGCCTCTGGAAACACCATATATTTT. Encoded protein: CASSVLDSASGNTIYF. Variable domain in full (rest from reference TRBV9 and TRBJ1-3): DSGVTQTPKHLITATGQRVTLRCSPRSGDLSVYWYQQSLDQGLQFLIQYYNGEERAKGNILERFSAQQFPDLHSELNLSSLELGDSALYFCASSVLDSASGNTIYFGEGSWLTVV.